What follows is one TCR beta chain and its context. These data come from a study of T-cell memory formation after mild COVID-19. TCRdb reanalysed the 5' RACE reads using MiXCR and keeps one entry per CDR3 protein. Of approximately 230,000 distinct CDR3 sequences listed, about 17% were seen once; the top ten hold approximately 3.6%. Deletions cut 3 bases from V and 8 bases from J, with 18 bases between. In germline, CDR1 is KGHDR, CDR2 SFDVKD. The CDR3 covers 15 residues. The clonotype comes from a man between 18 and 35 years old who had mild COVID-19 (a few samples of this study predate the infection). Cell type and time point are not known. The rearrangement joins TRBV24-1 to TRBJ1-2, with D perhaps matching TRBD1 (6 bases). Sample: PBMCs or a T cell subset sorted from them (not recorded which). The CDR3 DNA sequence: TGTGCCACCAGTGATGCCTCCCTAAATGGGGGCGGCTACACCTTC. Protein sequence: CATSDASLNGGGYTF.